The 18 T cell receptor beta chains reported below all come from one sample, sequenced in a study of response to subunit inactivated influenza vaccine. TCRdb independently ran MiXCR on the RT-PCR reads; one entry per CDR3 protein. Of around 490,000 distinct CDR3 sequences listed, around 8% are singletons. The material was PBMCs from blood, obtained around 25 months after vaccination. All receptors come from a man aged 45 to 75 who received an inactivated influenza vaccine.

This clonotype has a handful of counts. This chain links TRBV18 with TRBJ1-5, with unresolved D. The CDR3 loop spans 16 amino acids. Germline CDR1 is KGHSH and CDR2 is LQKENI. Trimming removed 2 bases at V and 1 base at J, with 12 bases between. DNA for the CDR3: TGTGCCAGCTCACCAAATAGCCGCCTGAGCAATCAGCCCCAGCATTTT. This encodes CASSPNSRLSNQPQHF.

The chain combines TRBV30 with TRBJ2-1; D is unclear. V was cut by 2 bases and J by 7 bases, with 6 bases left in between. Germline CDR1 and CDR2: GTSNPN and SVGIG (reference sequence). The CDR3 is 11 amino acids. The CDR3 protein is CAWSIRNEQFF. The DNA for the CDR3 is TGTGCCTGGAGTATTAGAAATGAGCAGTTCTTC.

The sample holds many counts of this clonotype. V is TRBV20-1 and J is TRBJ2-1; 10 bases line up with TRBD2. Trimming at V came to 0 bases and at J to 1 base, leaving 3 bases not matched to a gene. Germline CDR1 reads DFQATT; CDR2 reads SNEGSKA (reference sequence). The CDR3 runs 16 residues. DNA for the CDR3: TGCAGTGCTAGAGATGCTAGCGGGAGTTCCTACAATGAGCAGTTCTTC. Translated: CSARDASGSSYNEQFF.

In its sample, this clonotype was seen many times. The gene calls are TRBV30 and TRBJ2-5; D uncertain. The CDR3 extends over 14 amino acids. Germline CDR1 reads GTSNPN; CDR2 reads SVGIG (reference sequence). Trimming left V 1 base short and J 5 bases short, with 14 bases between. The CDR3 is CAWSEDRVVETQYF. The DNA for the CDR3 is TGTGCCTGGAGTGAGGACCGAGTAGTGGAGACCCAGTACTTC.

This clonotype was detected many times. V is TRBV12-5 and J is TRBJ2-1; 12 positions match TRBD2. The ends lost 1 base at V and 12 bases at J; junction bases unmatched: 4. Looked up from germline, CDR1 is LGHNT and CDR2 is FRNRAP. The CDR3 is 14 residues long. The CDR3 loop reads CASGLGLAGVGQFF. In DNA, the CDR3 is TGTGCTAGTGGTTTGGGACTAGCGGGAGTAGGGCAGTTCTTC.

This clonotype occurred many times. The chain joins TRBV27 to TRBJ1-1; a possible D gene is TRBD1 (5 bases). Germline V gene lookup returns CDR1 MNHEY and CDR2 SMNVEV (reference sequence). The CDR3 extends over 14 amino acids. The germline V and J ends were trimmed by 4 bases and 1 base, with 10 bases remaining between them. CDR3 protein: CASSSPQGNTEAFF. As DNA, the CDR3 is TGTGCCAGCAGTTCCCCGCAGGGGAACACTGAAGCTTTCTTT.

The chain combines TRBV20-1 with TRBJ2-7, with 7 positions matching TRBD2. Germline V lookup: CDR1 DFQATT, CDR2 SNEGSKA (reference sequence). This CDR3 is 14 amino acids long. V lost 3 bases, J lost 5 bases, and 10 bases stayed unmatched. CDR3 nucleotides: TGCAGTGCTAGGTCGAGCGGGGCCGGGCACGAGCAGTACTTC. This gives the protein CSARSSGAGHEQYF.

The V gene is TRBV11-1, the J gene TRBJ2-2; 11 nucleotides align to TRBD2. The germline V gene has CDR1 SGHAT and CDR2 FQDESV (reference sequence). V dropped 7 bases and J dropped 4; count of bases not matched to a gene: 14. The CDR3 runs 18 residues. This CDR3 is CASIPGLAGPGGTGELFF. The CDR3 DNA reads as TGTGCCAGCATCCCCGGACTAGCGGGTCCCGGCGGCACCGGGGAGCTGTTTTTT.

This clonotype has only a few counts. This rearrangement joins TRBV6-1 to TRBJ1-2; TRBD1 is a possible D gene (6 bases). The length of the CDR3 is 15 residues. Germline V gene lookup returns CDR1 MNHNS and CDR2 SASEGT. V lost 1 base and J lost 4, with 13 bases in between. The CDR3: CASSEGPGAFYGYTF. The CDR3, as DNA: TGTGCCAGCAGTGAAGGACCGGGGGCCTTCTATGGCTACACCTTC.

This clonotype was seen more than once but under ten times. This may be a read error, as it is one base from a much larger clone. The chain joins TRBV5-1 to TRBJ1-2, with TRBD1 as a possible D gene (5 bases). From germline, CDR1 is SGHRS and CDR2 YFSETQ. The CDR3 is made up of 13 amino acids. In DNA, the CDR3 is TGCGCCAGCTGCTTATCGGGGACGGATGGCTACACCTTC. Residues: CASCLSGTDGYTF. The full variable domain, its missing parts supplied by reference TRBV5-1 and TRBJ1-2, is KAGVTQTPRYLIKTRGQQVTLSCSPISGHRSVSWYQQTPGQGLQFLFEYFSETQRNKGNFPGRFSGRQFSNSRSEMNVSTLELGDSALYLCASCLSGTDGYTFGSGTRLTVV.

This chain links TRBV9 with TRBJ2-1; TRBD2 matches 16 bases. Germline CDR1 SGDLS, CDR2 YYNGEE. The CDR3 spans 19 residues. The ends lost 0 bases at V and 6 bases at J; junction bases unmatched: 9. The CDR3 is CASSVGRGLAGGPGNEQFF. The CDR3 bases are TGTGCCAGCAGCGTAGGAAGGGGACTAGCGGGAGGGCCGGGCAATGAGCAGTTCTTC. The entire variable domain, with the rest obtained from reference TRBV9 and TRBJ2-1, is as follows: DSGVTQTPKHLITATGQRVTLRCSPRSGDLSVYWYQQSLDQGLQFLIQYYNGEERAKGNILERFSAQQFPDLHSELNLSSLELGDSALYFCASSVGRGLAGGPGNEQFFGPGTRLTVL.

The chain couples TRBV4-3 to TRBJ2-5; no clear D. The V gene lost 2 bases and the J gene lost 3 bases, with 10 bases spanning the gap. From germline, CDR1 is LGHNA and CDR2 YSLEER. The CDR3 has 14 amino acids. CDR3 residues: CASSQQTAEETQYF. DNA of the CDR3: TGCGCCAGCAGCCAACAAACGGCGGAAGAGACCCAGTACTTC.

In its sample, this clonotype was seen a few times. The CDR3 DNA reads TGTGCCAGCAGCTTACAAGGGCCGCTGAAGTCCCATATTCATCAGCCCCAGCATTTT. This translates into CASSLQGPLKSHIHQPQHF. The chain employs TRBV11-2 and TRBJ1-5; no definite D call. V was pared by 2 bases and J by 5 bases, with 25 bases between. CDR1 SGHAT and CDR2 FQNNGV come from the germline V gene. The CDR3 runs to 19 residues.

This clonotype was counted a few times. The chain links TRBV6-2 or TRBV6-3 to TRBJ1-6; 7 positions match TRBD1. The CDR3 sequence is 14 residues long. V gave up 6 bases and J gave up 7 bases; unmatched junction bases: 6. The germline gives CDR1 MNHEY, CDR2 SVGEGT. CDR3 in amino acids: CASSRDSRNSPLHF. The CDR3 region has the DNA TGTGCCAGCAGCCGGGACAGTCGGAATTCACCCCTCCACTTT.

The V and J genes are TRBV29-1 and TRBJ2-1; a weak D match, TRBD1 (6 bases). V gave up 7 bases and J gave up 4 bases, with 20 bases separating them. CDR1 and CDR2 from the germline V gene are SQVTM and ANQGSEA. This CDR3 is 15 amino acids long. CDR3 amino acids: CSDRTESSPYNEQFF. The CDR3 nucleotides read TGCAGCGATAGGACAGAATCTAGCCCTTACAATGAGCAGTTCTTC.

This clonotype was detected only a few times. The chain joins TRBV7-2 to TRBJ1-1, with D uncertain. This CDR3 has 14 amino acids. The germline gives CDR1 SGHTA, CDR2 FQGNSA. Trimming removed 5 bases at V and 1 base at J, with 11 bases between. The CDR3 region is CASSRGRANTEAFF. DNA for the CDR3: TGTGCCAGCAGCCGTGGGAGGGCGAACACTGAAGCTTTCTTT.

Written as DNA, the CDR3 is TGCAGTGCTAGAGTAGCAGGGAATGTGTTCAATCAGCCCCAGCATTTT. Amino acid sequence: CSARVAGNVFNQPQHF. The V call is TRBV20-1, the J call TRBJ1-5; TRBD1 is a possible D gene (5 bases). The germline V gene has CDR1 DFQATT and CDR2 SNEGSKA (reference sequence). Trimming shortened V by 1 base and J by 3 bases, and 16 bases separated the two germline ends. The CDR3 consists of 16 residues.

A few counts support this clonotype. The chain has TRBV20-1 and TRBJ2-3, with TRBD2 identical over 9 bases. The junction had 6 bases not matched to a gene; V was cut back by 5 bases and J by 3 bases. Per germline, CDR1 DFQATT and CDR2 SNEGSKA (reference sequence). The CDR3 totals 14 residues. CDR3 DNA: TGCAGTGCTGGCGATAGCGGGAGTACAGATACGCAGTATTTT. It codes for CSAGDSGSTDTQYF.